These 27 T cell receptor beta chains were all obtained from the same sample, sequenced in a study of blood T cells in healthy people across ages. Next came a second PCR, run for about 7 to 12 cycles, which used a sample-barcoded 5' primer along with a J-beta primer mix. TCRdb redid the calling of the 5' RACE reads with MiXCR, one entry per CDR3 protein. This table has about 730,000 distinct CDR3 sequences, around 46% appearing once. Sequenced: blood. Receptors were obtained from a woman aged 60-75 years in good health.

The chain joins TRBV7-9 to TRBJ2-1; 14 bases fit TRBD2. Matching the DNA end better, TRBJ2-7 makes the J call doubtful. Per the germline V gene, CDR1 is SEHNR and CDR2 is FQNEAQ (reference sequence). CDR3 length equals 16 residues. CDR3 residues: CASSGLAGGSYNEQYF. Written as DNA, the CDR3 is TGTGCCAGCAGCGGACTAGCGGGGGGCTCCTACAATGAGCAGTACTTC.

This chain connects TRBV3-1 to TRBJ2-7, with D unresolved. Between the trimmed V and J ends, which lost 4 bases and 3 bases, there was a span of 7 bases. Germline V lookup: CDR1 LGHDT, CDR2 YNNKEL (reference sequence). This CDR3 contains 12 residues. CDR3 sequence (DNA): TGTGCCAGCAGCCGACTCAACTACGAGCAGTACTTC. Translated: CASSRLNYEQYF.

V gene TRBV3-1 combines with J gene TRBJ2-6; 8 nucleotides align to TRBD1. The length of the CDR3 is 15 residues. The ends lost 3 bases at V and 3 bases at J; junction bases unmatched: 1. The germline V gene has CDR1 LGHDT and CDR2 YNNKEL (reference sequence). The CDR3 DNA follows: TGTGCCAGCAGCCAGGACAGGGATGGGGCCAACGTCCTGACTTTC. Protein sequence: CASSQDRDGANVLTF.

This clonotype was seen many times. In DNA, the CDR3 is TGTGCCAGCAGCTTAGGGAGCGGAGGGGCGGATACGCAGTATTTT. The encoded protein is CASSLGSGGADTQYF. This chain connects TRBV7-3 to TRBJ2-3, with D perhaps TRBD2 (6 bases). Per germline, CDR1 SGHTA and CDR2 FQGTGA. The CDR3 runs 15 residues. V lost 2 bases and J lost 6, with 15 bases in between.

The rearrangement joins TRBV7-8 to TRBJ2-3, with TRBD2 matching 8 bases. This CDR3 has 16 residues. Trimming at V came to 1 base and at J to 2 bases, leaving 5 bases not matched to a gene. Germline values: CDR1 SGHVS, CDR2 FQNEAQ. CDR3 nucleotide sequence: TGTGCCAGCAGCTTAGTAGGCGGGGGGCCCACAGATACGCAGTATTTT. Translating gives CASSLVGGGPTDTQYF.

This clonotype appeared a few times. The rearrangement joins TRBV20-1 to TRBJ1-6, with D unresolved. The ends were cut back, 0 bases at V and 9 bases at J, with 6 bases in the middle. This CDR3 contains 12 residues. Germline V gene sequence: CDR1 DFQATT, CDR2 SNEGSKA (reference sequence). The DNA for the CDR3 is TGCAGTGCTAGAGATAGGTTTTCACCCCTCCACTTT. Its protein is CSARDRFSPLHF.

J is TRBJ2-7 and V is TRBV6-9, with a possible D match to TRBD2 (5 bases). The CDR3 runs to 16 residues. In germline, CDR1 is MNHGY, CDR2 SVAAGI. V was cut by 4 bases and J by 0 bases, with 16 bases left in between. The CDR3 DNA reads TGTGCCAGCAGTTTCCGTGGACTGGGGAGCTCCTACGAGCAGTACTTC. Translated: CASSFRGLGSSYEQYF.

This clonotype has a single count. The gene calls are TRBV5-1 and TRBJ1-2; D remains unclear. The CDR3 is 16 residues long. CDR1 SGHRS and CDR2 YFSETQ come from the germline V gene. V was trimmed by 4 bases and J by 0 bases, leaving 16 bases between them. The chain's CDR3 is CASSPRPSSANYGYTF. CDR3 coding DNA: TGCGCCAGCAGCCCTCGACCGAGCTCAGCTAACTATGGCTACACCTTC. The variable domain in full, completed from reference TRBV5-1 and TRBJ1-2, reads KAGVTQTPRYLIKTRGQQVTLSCSPISGHRSVSWYQQTPGQGLQFLFEYFSETQRNKGNFPGRFSGRQFSNSRSEMNVSTLELGDSALYLCASSPRPSSANYGYTFGSGTRLTVV.

CDR3 amino acids: CSARDGRGGINQPQHF. CDR3 DNA: TGCAGTGCTAGAGATGGGAGGGGGGGGATTAATCAGCCCCAGCATTTT. The chain uses TRBV20-1 and TRBJ1-5, with a tentative D call TRBD1 (6 bases). CDR1 is DFQATT, CDR2 SNEGSKA, per germline (reference sequence). The V end lost 0 bases, the J end lost 4 bases, and 16 bases lay between the germline ends. CDR3 size: 16 residues.

V usage is TRBV20-1 and J usage is TRBJ2-5, with 11 bases matching TRBD2. The J call may be mistaken, given a closer DNA end match to TRBJ2-7. The CDR3 is 16 residues long. Per the germline V gene, CDR1 is DFQATT and CDR2 is SNEGSKA (reference sequence). The CDR3 region has the DNA TGCAGTGCTAGAGATCCTAGCGGGGGGCAGACCTACGAGCAGTACTTC. This codes for CSARDPSGGQTYEQYF.

The chain links TRBV7-2 to TRBJ1-5, with a tentative D call TRBD1 (6 bases). This CDR3 is 15 amino acids long. The germline V and J ends were trimmed by 5 bases and 6 bases, with 17 bases remaining between them. Per germline, CDR1 SGHTA and CDR2 FQGNSA. CDR3 in DNA: TGTGCCAGCAGCGAAAATGAGGGGGGCCTTCAGCCCCAGCATTTT. It yields the protein CASSENEGGLQPQHF. The complete variable domain, with remaining parts taken from reference TRBV7-2 and TRBJ1-5, reads GAGVSQSPSNKVTEKGKDVELRCDPISGHTALYWYRQSLGQGLEFLIYFQGNSAPDKSGLPSDRFSAERTGGSVSTLTIQRTQQEDSAVYLCASSENEGGLQPQHFGDGTRLSIL.

This clonotype was counted only a few times. The chain carries TRBV28 and TRBJ2-1, with D possibly being TRBD1 (6 bases). Trimming shortened V by 6 bases and J by 4 bases, and 16 bases separated the two germline ends. This CDR3 region has 15 residues. Germline CDR1 is MDHEN and CDR2 is SYDVKM. CDR3 protein: CASSTQGRHYNEQFF. The CDR3 nucleotides read TGTGCCAGCAGCACACAGGGCCGCCATTACAATGAGCAGTTCTTC.

The chain links TRBV20-1 to TRBJ1-2; D is possibly TRBD1 (5 bases). Germline CDR1 is DFQATT and CDR2 is SNEGSKA (reference sequence). This CDR3 comprises 12 residues. The CDR3 region is CRATGTDYGYTF. CDR3 nucleotide sequence: TGCAGGGCCACGGGGACGGACTATGGCTACACCTTC.

This clonotype was counted once. A junction end diverges from the germline sequence, so it may reflect a read error. V and J are TRBV20-1 and TRBJ2-1; 9 nucleotides line up with TRBD2. The CDR3 consists of 11 residues. The germline V gene has CDR1 DFQATT and CDR2 SNEGSKA (reference sequence). Written as DNA, the CDR3 is TGCATTGCTAGAACTAGCGGGGAGCAGTTCTTC. As protein: CIARTSGEQFF.

The chain recombines TRBV4-3 with TRBJ2-5; 8 bases align to TRBD2. Trimming cost V 6 bases and J 11 bases; bases outside gene matches: 20. The V gene's germline CDR1 is LGHNA and CDR2 YSLEER. CDR3 size: 16 residues. The DNA for the CDR3 is TGCGCCAGCAGTTTACTATCCGGGACTAGAGACAATGAGCAGTACTTC. The encoded protein is CASSLLSGTRDNEQYF.

This clonotype was picked up many times. The DNA for the CDR3 is TGTGCCAGCAGCGGGGTTCAGGGACGGAACCACAATGAGCAGTTCTTC. Encoded protein: CASSGVQGRNHNEQFF. The chain couples TRBV9 to TRBJ2-1; either TRBD1 or TRBD2 may supply D (5 bases each). There are 16 residues in the CDR3. Trimming left V 3 bases short and J 5 bases short, with 18 bases between. Germline assignment: CDR1 SGDLS and CDR2 YYNGEE.

The CDR3 spells CSVGKDQYNEQFF. In DNA, the CDR3 is TGCAGTGTCGGCAAAGACCAATACAATGAGCAGTTCTTC. The V and J genes are TRBV20-1 and TRBJ2-1; D not certain. CDR3 length: 13 residues. Germline values: CDR1 DFQATT, CDR2 SNEGSKA (reference sequence). The ends were cut back, 7 bases at V and 4 bases at J, with 14 bases in the middle.

The gene calls are TRBV13 and TRBJ2-1; 14 bases are shared with TRBD2. After removal of 5 bases from V and 7 bases from J, the junction contained 10 bases not matched to a gene. The CDR3 has 17 amino acids. CDR1 and CDR2 from the germline V gene are PRHDT and FYEKMQ (reference sequence). The DNA for the CDR3 is TGTGCCAGCAGCCCAACAGGGACTAGCGGGAGAAGGAATGAGCAGTTCTTC. Translation: CASSPTGTSGRRNEQFF.

The J gene is TRBJ2-7, the V gene TRBV25-1, with 12 bases matching TRBD1. Germline CDR1 reads MGHDK; CDR2 reads SYGVNS. V was pared by 2 bases and J by 4 bases, with 3 bases of the junction left unmatched. The CDR3 loop spans 15 amino acids. The CDR3: CASSERDRGRYEQYF. The CDR3 region has the DNA TGTGCCAGCAGTGAAAGGGACAGGGGGCGTTACGAGCAGTACTTC.

The gene calls are TRBV20-1 and TRBJ2-7; TRBD1 matches 7 bases. In germline, CDR1 is DFQATT, CDR2 SNEGSKA (reference sequence). The CDR3 totals 14 residues. Trimming cost V 6 bases and J 3 bases; bases outside gene matches: 11. CDR3 loop: CSALSLTGDYEQYF. The CDR3 DNA reads as TGCAGTGCCCTCTCCTTAACAGGGGACTACGAGCAGTACTTC.

V gene TRBV7-3 combines with J gene TRBJ2-2; 11 positions agree with TRBD2. From germline, CDR1 is SGHTA and CDR2 FQGTGA. V shed 4 bases and J 3 bases; nucleotides not matched to a gene: 19. The CDR3 is 21 amino acids. CDR3 amino acids: CASSSLVAGGVLAADTGELFF. DNA for the CDR3: TGTGCCAGCAGCTCCCTAGTAGCGGGAGGGGTATTGGCCGCAGACACCGGGGAGCTGTTTTTT.

The J gene is TRBJ2-5, the V gene TRBV9; D ambiguous. The better agreement between TRBJ2-1 and the DNA end casts doubt on the J call. The CDR3 contains 12 residues. Germline lookup yields CDR1 SGDLS and CDR2 YYNGEE. The DNA of the CDR3 is TGTGCCAGCAGCGTAGATACAGAGACCCAGTTCTTC. The encoded protein is CASSVDTETQFF.

Ten or more counts support this clonotype. The chain joins TRBV29-1 to TRBJ2-7, with D hard to call. Germline V gives CDR1 SQVTM, CDR2 ANQGSEA. The CDR3 covers 11 residues. With 5 bases removed from V and 2 bases from J, the gap between germline ends came to 7 bases. CDR3: CSVKGPYEQYF. The CDR3 DNA reads TGCAGCGTTAAAGGGCCCTACGAGCAGTACTTC.

This clonotype was recorded only once. This rearrangement joins TRBV7-6 to TRBJ1-1; unclear D gene. This CDR3 spans 12 amino acids. In germline, CDR1 is SGHVS, CDR2 FNYEAQ. V lost 0 bases to trimming and J lost 8 bases, with 7 bases between them. CDR3 sequence: CASSLADEEAFF. Here the CDR3 DNA reads TGTGCCAGCAGCTTAGCGGACGAGGAAGCTTTCTTT.

The chain recombines TRBV6-1 with TRBJ2-3; 7 nucleotides line up with TRBD1. The CDR3 has 15 residues. CDR1 and CDR2 from the germline V gene are MNHNS and SASEGT. Germline trimming cut 6 bases from V and 3 bases from J; bases unmatched to any gene: 9. CDR3 sequence (DNA): TGTGCCAGCAGCTCCAGACAGGGAGTAACAGATACGCAGTATTTT. Encoded protein: CASSSRQGVTDTQYF.

This sequence joins TRBV18 and TRBJ2-5, with a tentative D call TRBD1 (5 bases). From germline, CDR1 is KGHSH and CDR2 LQKENI. CDR3 size: 14 residues. Trimming pared 4 bases from V and 4 bases from J, leaving 13 bases between. DNA for the CDR3: TGTGCCAGCTCACGTACAGGAGAGCCAGAGACCCAGTACTTC. Translated, it gives CASSRTGEPETQYF.

The count of this clonotype is one. J is TRBJ2-7 and V is TRBV7-6, with D perhaps TRBD1 (8 bases). Germline V CDR1 and CDR2: SGHVS, FNYEAQ. The CDR3 contains 14 residues. V was clipped by 1 base and J by 7 bases, with 14 bases between them. The CDR3 DNA is TGTGCCAGCAGCTTAGGGAACAGGGGGGGTGAGCAGTACTTC. As protein: CASSLGNRGGEQYF.